The present T cell receptor beta chain was sequenced within a study of response to subunit inactivated influenza vaccine. Findings and limits, study-wide: Authors suggested seasonal influenza vaccinations each recruit few new T cells.

A single record per CDR3 protein comes from TCRdb applying MiXCR to the RT-PCR reads. This table has fewer than 250,000 distinct CDR3 sequences, roughly an eighth appearing once. With V trimmed by 0 bases and J by 8 bases, 10 bases remained unmatched. CDR1 and CDR2 from the germline V gene are LGHNA and YSLEER. CDR3 length: 17 amino acids. Details on this clonotype: No antigen is known for it.

The sequences come from CD8+ T cells sorted from PBMCs, collected more than 4 days after vaccination. The chain has TRBV4-3 and TRBJ1-6; TRBD1 aligns across 7 bases. This clonotype originated in a man in his fifties who received an inactivated influenza vaccine. This CDR3 reads CASSQDRDRTGYSPLHF. The CDR3 DNA reads as TGCGCCAGCAGCCAAGATAGAGATAGGACAGGATATTCACCCCTCCACTTT.